This is a list of T cell receptor beta chains from one sample in a study of blood T cell repertoires in COVID-19. Generated by immunoSEQ multiplex PCR, the TCRdb table keeps only in-frame clones and is missing some. The sample gives about 80,000 clones, around 90% of which show up once; roughly 4% is in the top ten. The sequenced sample consisted of peripheral blood. These receptors were obtained from a woman older than 75 with active or convalescent COVID-19. The CDR3 runs from the conserved cysteine through the conserved F or W. D genes are given only for firm matches.

V gene: TRBV9; D gene: NA; CDR3 protein: CASSVAGSGNTIYF
V gene: TRBV5-1; D gene: TRBD2; CDR3 protein: CASSPRTSSYEQYF
V gene: TRBV18; D gene: NA; CDR3 protein: CASSQGPGGDEQFF
V gene: TRBV7-6; D gene: TRBD1; CDR3 protein: CASSFSSGGGLTGNTIYF
V gene: TRBV3-1/TRBV3-2; D gene: NA; CDR3 protein: CASSEGVAAYNEQFF
V gene: TRBV28; D gene: NA; CDR3 protein: CASSLGASAANTEAFF
V gene: TRBV19; D gene: NA; CDR3 protein: CASSRGLPRGYGYTF
V gene: TRBV28; D gene: NA; CDR3 protein: CASSLTASYEQYF
V gene: TRBV5-7; D gene: NA; CDR3 protein: CASSFSIPGQERNEQYF
V gene: TRBV3-1/TRBV3-2; D gene: NA; CDR3 protein: CASSPQGINYGYTF
V gene: TRBV19; D gene: NA; CDR3 protein: CASSKKNAGDKTQYF
V gene: TRBV5-4; D gene: NA; CDR3 protein: CASSLEYSYEQYF
V gene: TRBV29-1; D gene: TRBD1; CDR3 protein: CSVSQGTGRPQHF
V gene: TRBV19; D gene: NA; CDR3 protein: CASSMIPGQPQHF
V gene: TRBV5-4; D gene: TRBD1; CDR3 protein: CASSSGQGTNEKLFF
V gene: TRBV5-6; D gene: NA; CDR3 protein: CASSLVRTTYNEQFF
V gene: TRBV6-1; D gene: TRBD1; CDR3 protein: CASSEFPDRESFF
V gene: TRBV10-3; D gene: TRBD1; CDR3 protein: CAISEDRETEAFF
V gene: TRBV7-2; D gene: NA; CDR3 protein: CASSPRQAGNTIYF
V gene: TRBV7-8; D gene: NA; CDR3 protein: CASSLDGGGGSGYTF
V gene: TRBV15; D gene: TRBD2; CDR3 protein: CATSRVRVTSEGTDTQYF
V gene: TRBV28; D gene: NA; CDR3 protein: CASSGQILNTEAFF
V gene: TRBV24-1; D gene: NA; CDR3 protein: CATSGVQGGLNIQYF
V gene: TRBV6-2/TRBV6-3; D gene: TRBD1; CDR3 protein: CASSRTGGGRGTQYF
V gene: TRBV6-4; D gene: NA; CDR3 protein: CASSAYLNTEAFF
V gene: TRBV5-4; D gene: TRBD1; CDR3 protein: CASSTRGFSTDTQYF
V gene: TRBV7-9; D gene: TRBD1; CDR3 protein: CASSIRDSEKLFF